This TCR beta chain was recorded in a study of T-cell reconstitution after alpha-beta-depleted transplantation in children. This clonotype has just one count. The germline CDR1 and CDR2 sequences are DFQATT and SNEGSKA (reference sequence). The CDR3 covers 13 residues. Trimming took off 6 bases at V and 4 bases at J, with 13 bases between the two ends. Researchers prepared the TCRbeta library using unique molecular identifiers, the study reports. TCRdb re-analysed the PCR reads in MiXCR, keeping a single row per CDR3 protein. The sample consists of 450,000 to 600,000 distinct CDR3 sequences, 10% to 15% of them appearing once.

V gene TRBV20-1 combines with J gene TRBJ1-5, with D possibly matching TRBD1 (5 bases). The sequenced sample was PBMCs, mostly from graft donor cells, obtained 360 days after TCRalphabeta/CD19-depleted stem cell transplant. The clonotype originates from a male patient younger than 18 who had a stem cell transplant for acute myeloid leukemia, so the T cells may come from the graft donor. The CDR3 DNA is TGCAGTGCCTCTCGGGGGGTGAATCAGCCCCAGCATTTT. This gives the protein CSASRGVNQPQHF.